Detailed here is one TCR beta chain. The protocol was immunoSEQ multiplex PCR, while the TCRdb copy is restricted to in-frame clones and leaves out a portion. The repertoire holds fewer than 250,000 clones, with about 83% as singletons. This sample is part of a study of blood T cell repertoires in COVID-19. The V and J ends lost 2 bases and 4 bases, in that order; junction bases with no gene match: 21. Germline V lookup: CDR1 SGHRS, CDR2 YFSETQ. The CDR3 has 20 amino acids. The sequence derives from a woman in her 70s with active or convalescent COVID-19. Sequencing was carried out using peripheral blood. The rearrangement links TRBV5-1 to TRBJ2-3; 8 nucleotides agree with TRBD2. The DNA of the CDR3 is TGCGCCAGCAGCTTCTACGTTCCGGGGGCAGCGGGAGAAGTGTCAGATACGCAGTATTTT. Translating it yields CASSFYVPGAAGEVSDTQYF. Combining the CDR3 with reference TRBV5-1 and TRBJ2-3 gives the whole variable domain KAGVTQTPRYLIKTRGQQVTLSCSPISGHRSVSWYQQTPGQGLQFLFEYFSETQRNKGNFPGRFSGRQFSNSRSEMNVSTLELGDSALYLCASSFYVPGAAGEVSDTQYFGPGTRLTVL.